A selection of T cell receptor beta chains follows, all from one sample in a study of long-term antiretroviral therapy in people with HIV. The protocol was immunoSEQ multiplex PCR, while the TCRdb copy is restricted to in-frame clones and leaves out a portion. The sample carries 30,000 to 40,000 clones, roughly 80% recorded once. The input for sequencing was unsorted PBMCs, taken 0.4 years before starting antiretroviral therapy. The source is a man aged 18 to 35 with HIV. The CDR3 runs from the conserved cysteine through the conserved F or W. The D gene is left open where the match is weak. Some rows have no size entry. The others give once, few or many, or a class for an expanded clone.

V gene	D gene	clone size	J gene	CDR3 protein	CDR3 DNA
TRBV2	TRBD1	NA	TRBJ1-5	CASRATPGQGSDFNQPQHF	TGTGCCAGCAGAGCAACCCCGGGACAGGGGTCCGATTTTAATCAGCCCCAGCATTTT
TRBV7-3	NA	once	TRBJ2-3	CASSLLGGGADTQYF	TGTGCCAGCAGCTTATTAGGGGGAGGCGCAGATACGCAGTATTTT
TRBV5-1	TRBD2	NA	TRBJ2-2	CASSSSGGNTGELFF	TGCGCCAGCAGCTCAAGCGGGGGGAACACCGGGGAGCTGTTTTTT
TRBV30	NA	NA	TRBJ2-3	CAWSVLGDESTDTQYF	TGTGCCTGGAGTGTACTGGGAGATGAGAGCACAGATACGCAGTATTTT
TRBV9	NA	NA	TRBJ2-2	CASSAGRGQNRTGELFF	TGTGCCAGCAGCGCCGGGCGGGGACAGAATCGAACCGGGGAGCTGTTTTTT
TRBV11-2	NA	once	TRBJ1-2	CASSPPASPQDGYTF	TGTGCCAGCAGCCCCCCCGCGAGTCCCCAGGATGGCTACACCTTC
TRBV10-3	TRBD1	NA	TRBJ2-7	CAISVTRGRGYEQYF	TGTGCCATCAGTGTGACCAGGGGCAGGGGGTACGAGCAGTACTTC
TRBV6-5	NA	NA	TRBJ2-1	CASSYSKGNEQFF	TGTGCCAGCAGTTACTCAAAAGGAAATGAGCAGTTCTTC
TRBV5-4	TRBD1	NA	TRBJ2-7	CASGTGNYEQYF	TGTGCCAGCGGGACAGGGAACTACGAGCAGTACTTC
TRBV27	NA	NA	TRBJ1-3	CASSRQDYLSGNTIYF	TGTGCCAGCAGCCGACAGGACTACCTATCTGGAAACACCATATATTTT
TRBV7-8	NA	NA	TRBJ1-6	CASSPSRDQSSYNSPLHF	TGTGCCAGCAGCCCCAGTAGGGATCAGAGCTCCTATAATTCACCCCTCCACTTT
TRBV4-1	NA	NA	TRBJ2-5	CASSQGLRQQTQYF	TGCGCCAGCAGCCAAGGGTTACGGCAGCAGACCCAGTACTTC
TRBV7-6	NA	few	TRBJ1-2	CASSARYGANYGYTF	TGTGCCAGCAGCGCCCGCTATGGAGCTAACTATGGCTACACCTTC
TRBV7-7	TRBD1	NA	TRBJ2-5	CASSQDRQETQYF	TGTGCTAGCAGCCAGGACAGGCAAGAGACCCAGTACTTC
TRBV30	TRBD1	NA	TRBJ1-6	CAWSDRGYNSPLHF	TGTGCCTGGAGTGACAGGGGGTATAATTCACCCCTCCACTTT
TRBV4-1	NA	few	TRBJ2-3	CASSQPDSTDTQYF	TGCGCCAGCAGCCAACCTGATAGCACAGATACGCAGTATTTT
TRBV6-5	TRBD1	NA	TRBJ1-2	CASRLGQGIYGYTF	TGTGCCAGCAGACTGGGACAGGGGATCTATGGCTACACCTTC
TRBV4-1	NA	NA	TRBJ2-7	CASSQEVRSPYEQYF	TGCGCCAGCAGCCAAGAAGTGCGGAGCCCCTACGAGCAGTACTTC
TRBV7-3	NA	NA	TRBJ1-1	CASSLTAGQTEAFF	TGTGCCAGCAGCTTAACTGCGGGGCAAACTGAAGCTTTCTTT
TRBV5-1	NA	NA	TRBJ2-1	CASSWWDEQFF	TGCGCCAGCAGCTGGTGGGATGAGCAGTTCTTC
TRBV7-2	NA	NA	TRBJ1-1	CASSLLGANTEAFF	TGTGCCAGCAGCTTATTGGGAGCGAACACTGAAGCTTTCTTT
TRBV14	NA	NA	TRBJ2-7	CASSQEGIVYYEQYF	TGTGCCAGCAGCCAAGAGGGGATAGTGTACTACGAGCAGTACTTC
TRBV9	NA	NA	TRBJ1-1	CASSVHPGAGSTERTEAFF	TGTGCCAGCAGCGTACACCCCGGGGCAGGGTCAACGGAAAGAACTGAAGCTTTCTTT
TRBV7-2	TRBD1	NA	TRBJ1-4	CASSSQGAWEKLFF	TGTGCCAGCAGCTCACAGGGGGCTTGGGAAAAACTGTTTTTT
TRBV7-8	TRBD2	NA	TRBJ2-7	CASSLSLAGGFYEQYF	TGTGCCAGCAGCTTATCCTTAGCGGGTGGTTTCTACGAGCAGTACTTC
TRBV7-9	TRBD1	NA	TRBJ2-1	CASSLVTGGFSYNEQFF	TGTGCCAGCAGCTTAGTGACAGGGGGCTTCTCCTACAATGAGCAGTTCTTC
TRBV6-1	NA	NA	TRBJ1-1	CASSWDYTEAFF	TGTGCCAGCAGTTGGGATTACACTGAAGCTTTCTTT
TRBV6-1	NA	NA	TRBJ2-5	CASSRSWDYQETQYF	TGTGCCAGCAGTCGATCGTGGGACTACCAAGAGACCCAGTACTTC
TRBV13	TRBD1	NA	TRBJ1-2	CASSSGTAIVYGYTF	TGTGCCAGCAGCTCTGGGACAGCAATAGTGTATGGCTACACCTTC
TRBV30	NA	few	TRBJ1-2	CAGWGQSYGYTF	TGTGCCGGGTGGGGACAAAGCTATGGCTACACCTTC
TRBV18	TRBD1	NA	TRBJ1-4	CASSPLTGTGVEKLFF	TGTGCCAGCTCACCCTTAACCGGGACAGGGGTAGAAAAACTGTTTTTT
TRBV21-1	NA	NA	TRBJ2-7	CASSKDTSGRSGYEQYF	TGTGCCAGCAGCAAAGATACTAGCGGGAGGAGTGGCTACGAGCAGTACTTC
TRBV7-9	NA	NA	TRBJ2-1	CASSVLSAPSYNEQFF	TGTGCCAGCAGCGTCCTCAGTGCCCCCTCCTACAATGAGCAGTTCTTC
TRBV21-1	NA	NA	TRBJ2-1	CASRTGQGAWEQFF	TGTGCCAGCAGGACGGGACAGGGGGCGTGGGAGCAGTTCTTC
TRBV28	NA	NA	TRBJ1-5	CASSWDRSNQPQHF	TGTGCCAGCAGTTGGGACCGTAGCAATCAGCCCCAGCATTTT
TRBV6-5	TRBD2	NA	TRBJ2-5	CASSSAGGVETQYF	TGTGCCAGCAGTTCAGCGGGGGGGGTAGAGACCCAGTACTTC
TRBV7-9	NA	few	TRBJ1-6	CASSPQVANSPLHF	TGTGCCAGCAGCCCACAGGTTGCGAATTCACCCCTCCACTTT
TRBV29-1	NA	NA	TRBJ2-2	CSVGGVAGELFF	TGCAGCGTTGGGGGAGTTGCCGGGGAGCTGTTTTTT
TRBV15	NA	few	TRBJ2-6	CATSRVQGTGANVLTF	TGTGCCACCAGCAGAGTTCAGGGGACAGGGGCCAACGTCCTGACTTTC
TRBV19	TRBD2	once	TRBJ2-1	CASSLRLAEISYNEQFF	TGTGCCAGTAGTCTACGGCTAGCGGAGATCTCCTACAATGAGCAGTTCTTC
TRBV28	NA	NA	TRBJ1-5	CASTQGRDQPQHF	TGTGCCAGCACACAGGGCAGGGATCAGCCCCAGCATTTT
TRBV18	NA	NA	TRBJ1-1	CASSPPKGRAFF	TGTGCCAGCTCACCACCTAAGGGACGAGCTTTCTTT
TRBV13	TRBD2	NA	TRBJ2-1	CASSSRGLAVYNEQFF	TGTGCCAGCAGCTCCAGAGGGCTAGCGGTCTACAATGAGCAGTTCTTC
TRBV27	NA	few	TRBJ1-1	CASSLTTPSTEAFF	TGTGCCAGCAGTTTGACAACCCCGTCCACTGAAGCTTTCTTT
TRBV27	NA	NA	TRBJ1-6	CASSLYGFGSPLHF	TGTGCCAGCAGTTTATACGGCTTCGGCTCACCCCTCCACTTT
TRBV6-1	NA	NA	TRBJ2-7	CASRFYSGPFYEQYF	TGTGCCAGCAGGTTCTACTCCGGGCCGTTCTACGAGCAGTACTTC
TRBV30	TRBD2	NA	TRBJ2-1	CAWRLAGVWDEQFF	TGTGCCTGGCGACTAGCGGGAGTATGGGATGAGCAGTTCTTC
TRBV18	TRBD1	NA	TRBJ1-3	CASSRQGEGNTIYF	TGTGCCAGCTCACGACAGGGCGAGGGAAACACCATATATTTT
TRBV5-1	NA	NA	TRBJ2-2	CASSFSGENTGELFF	TGCGCCAGCAGCTTCTCCGGAGAGAACACCGGGGAGCTGTTTTTT
TRBV5-6	NA	NA	TRBJ1-3	CASSLTPGATGNTIYF	TGTGCCAGCAGCTTGACGCCAGGGGCTACTGGAAACACCATATATTTT
TRBV5-1	NA	once	TRBJ2-2	CASSLRQANTGELFF	TGCGCCAGCAGCTTGCGACAGGCAAACACCGGGGAGCTGTTTTTT
TRBV11-2	NA	NA	TRBJ1-2	CASSFELRGTMEHGYTF	TGTGCCAGCAGCTTTGAACTGAGGGGAACTATGGAGCATGGCTACACCTTC
TRBV4-2	NA	NA	TRBJ2-3	CASSQDDTQYF	TGTGCCAGCAGCCAAGACGATACGCAGTATTTT
TRBV28	TRBD1	NA	TRBJ1-5	CASSPQGTGVGNQPQHF	TGTGCCAGCAGTCCCCAAGGGACAGGGGTGGGCAATCAGCCCCAGCATTTT
TRBV28	NA	once	TRBJ2-7	CASIRRGSYEQYF	TGTGCCAGCATTCGGCGGGGTTCCTACGAGCAGTACTTC